A selection of T cell receptor beta chains follows, all from one sample in a study of T cell repertoires in ileal Crohn's disease. TCRdb's copy holds only in-frame clones and misses some; the assay was immunoSEQ multiplex PCR. The table records about 16,000 clones, around 70% of them present only once. Sequencing was done on a sample of ileal tissue. The receptors derive from an adult with Crohn's disease. CDR3s include the opening cysteine and the closing phenylalanine or tryptophan. A D gene is named only where the DNA matches it firmly. Size values are once, few and many counts, or a class for expanded clones, and some rows have none.

clone size,V gene,D gene,J gene,CDR3 DNA,CDR3 protein
.,TRBV19,.,TRBJ1-6,TGTGCCAGTAGTACCAGCGACAGCAGCTCCTATAATTCACCCCTCCACTTT,CASSTSDSSSYNSPLHF
.,TRBV27,TRBD2,TRBJ2-7,TGTGCCAGCAGGCCGGGACTAGCGGTATACGAGCAGTACTTC,CASRPGLAVYEQYF
.,TRBV4-3,TRBD1,TRBJ2-1,TGCGCCAGCAGCCGGCAGGGGGCAAGTGACAATGAGCAGTTCTTC,CASSRQGASDNEQFF
.,TRBV29-1,.,TRBJ1-2,TGCAGCGTTGGCCGGGACATGTATGGCTACACCTTC,CSVGRDMYGYTF
few,TRBV27,.,TRBJ2-3,TGTGCCAGCAGTTTACGGGAGACAGATACGCAGTATTTT,CASSLRETDTQYF
.,TRBV6-1,TRBD1,TRBJ1-1,TGTGCCAGCAGTGAAGGAGCAGGGGGCAACACTGAAGCTTTCTTT,CASSEGAGGNTEAFF
.,TRBV10-3,TRBD2,TRBJ2-1,TGTGCCATCAGTGGGACTAGCGGGAGGGCCATCGACAATGAGCAGTTCTTC,CAISGTSGRAIDNEQFF
few,TRBV27,TRBD2,TRBJ2-3,TGTGCCAGCAGTTTAACTAGCGGCTTAACGCAGTATTTT,CASSLTSGLTQYF
large,TRBV4-1,.,TRBJ1-3,TGCGCCAGCAGCCAAGGTCCAGGGTCGGGAAACACCATATATTTT,CASSQGPGSGNTIYF
once,TRBV7-9,TRBD1,TRBJ2-7,TGTGCCAGCAGCTTAGCGGTAGGGACAGGGGTGTCCTCCTACGAGCAGTACTTC,CASSLAVGTGVSSYEQYF
.,TRBV5-1,TRBD1,TRBJ1-1,TGCGCCAGCAGGTTATTTGGGACAGTGAACACTGAAGCTTTCTTT,CASRLFGTVNTEAFF
.,TRBV29-1,TRBD2,TRBJ2-5,TGCAGCGTGGCGGGACTAGCGGCACAAGAGACCCAGTACTTC,CSVAGLAAQETQYF
.,TRBV6-1,.,TRBJ2-2,TGTGCCAGCAGTGAAGTCCCGGGGGGCGTCGGGGAGCTGTTTTTT,CASSEVPGGVGELFF
.,TRBV4-1,.,TRBJ1-2,TGCGCCAGCAGCCCCCGGACAGCGGCGGGCTATGGCTACACCTTC,CASSPRTAAGYGYTF
few,TRBV2,TRBD1,TRBJ1-1,TGTGCCAGCAGTGGGACAGGGGGTTTTAGGGCCACTGAAGCTTTCTTT,CASSGTGGFRATEAFF
once,TRBV7-3,TRBD2,TRBJ2-5,TGTGCCAGCAGCCCTAGCGGGAGAGAGACCCAGTACTTC,CASSPSGRETQYF
.,TRBV5-1,TRBD1,TRBJ2-7,TGCGCCAGCAGCTTGGAGACAGGGCCCTACGAGCAGTACTTC,CASSLETGPYEQYF
.,TRBV5-1,TRBD1,TRBJ2-7,TGCGCCAGCAGCCCACAGACAGGGGTAGGCTCCTACGAGCAGTACTTC,CASSPQTGVGSYEQYF
.,TRBV5-4,.,TRBJ1-2,TGTGCCAGCACCTGGGGAGTAAACTATGGCTACACCTTC,CASTWGVNYGYTF
.,TRBV7-6,.,TRBJ1-6,TGTGCCAGCAGCTTAGAAGCAGGCGTGAATTCACCCCTCCACTTT,CASSLEAGVNSPLHF
.,TRBV7-3,TRBD2,TRBJ2-1,TGTGCCAGCAGCTTAGGCGGGAGCTTAAATGAGCAGTTCTTC,CASSLGGSLNEQFF
.,TRBV25-1,.,TRBJ2-1,TGTGCCAGCAGTGAATCCAGGTTTCATGAGCAGTTCTTC,CASSESRFHEQFF
.,TRBV11-1,TRBD2,TRBJ2-2,TGTGCCAGCAGCTATGCGACGGGGGGGACCGGGGAGCTGTTTTTT,CASSYATGGTGELFF
.,TRBV7-8,.,TRBJ2-3,TGTGCCACGCAAAGCCTGGGGCCTATCACAGATACGCAGTATTTT,CATQSLGPITDTQYF
few,TRBV4-1,.,TRBJ2-3,TGCGCCAGCAGCCAGACAGGCTCCACAGATACGCAGTATTTT,CASSQTGSTDTQYF
.,TRBV5-1,TRBD2,TRBJ2-5,TGCGCCAGCAGCCGGAGCGGGGGGGCCGTGGAGACCCAGTACTTC,CASSRSGGAVETQYF
medium-sized,TRBV25-1,.,TRBJ1-5,TGTGCCAGCAGTGAAATTCACTTCAATCAGCCCCAGCATTTT,CASSEIHFNQPQHF
.,TRBV7-9,.,TRBJ1-5,TGTGCCAGCAGCGGGGAGTGGGGCAATCAGCCCCAGCATTTT,CASSGEWGNQPQHF
.,TRBV15,.,TRBJ2-3,TGTGCCACCAGCAGAGGGGACACTATAGAAACAGATACGCAGTATTTT,CATSRGDTIETDTQYF
.,TRBV5-1,.,TRBJ2-7,TGCGCCAGCAGGGGGGGGGATAGGGGGTACTATTGGCCCTCCTACGAGCAGTACTTC,CASRGGDRGYYWPSYEQYF
.,TRBV30,.,TRBJ1-2,TGTGCCTGGAGTGTCCGCCGGGGGGACCTTTCCTTGGGTGGCTACACCTTC,CAWSVRRGDLSLGGYTF
.,TRBV6-1,TRBD2,TRBJ2-5,TGTGCCAGCAGTGACCTGGGACTAGCGCGAGTGTACTTC,CASSDLGLARVYF
.,TRBV15,.,TRBJ2-1,TGTGCCACCAGCGTCCGGACAGCACGACGTGAGCAGTTCTTC,CATSVRTARREQFF
.,TRBV19,TRBD2,TRBJ2-5,TGTGCCAGTAGTATAGGACTAGCGGTTGGTCAAGAGACCCAGTACTTC,CASSIGLAVGQETQYF
.,TRBV5-1,.,TRBJ2-4,TGCGCCAGCAGCTTGGAGGGAGGGGGTCGCGGAGCCAAAAACATTCAGTACTTC,CASSLEGGGRGAKNIQYF
.,TRBV19,TRBD1,TRBJ2-7,TGTGCCAGTAGTACCTTTCACAGGGGTGGGACCTACGAGCAGTACTTC,CASSTFHRGGTYEQYF
.,TRBV6-1,TRBD1,TRBJ1-6,TGTGCCAGCAGTCGGACAGGGGAAAATTCACCCCTCCACTTT,CASSRTGENSPLHF
.,TRBV7-2,TRBD2,TRBJ2-2,TGTGCCAGCAGCTTAGCTTCCCCGGGAGGGGTCACCGGGGAGCTGTTTTTT,CASSLASPGGVTGELFF
.,TRBV2,.,TRBJ1-6,TGTGCCAGCAGTGGCGGTATAGGAGTTCCCTTAAATTCACCCCTCCACTTT,CASSGGIGVPLNSPLHF
.,TRBV7-2,.,TRBJ2-5,TGTGCCAGCAGCTCCTACAGGTCCCCGCAAGAGACCCAGTACTTC,CASSSYRSPQETQYF
.,TRBV7-9,TRBD1,TRBJ2-7,TGTGCCAGCAGCTTAGTGGGGACAGGGCCGGACGAGCAGTACTTC,CASSLVGTGPDEQYF